This TCR beta chain was obtained from a study of HIV-infected patients and healthy controls. By sample fraction, this clonotype is medium-sized. Its specificity is not known. Alpha and beta constant-region primers primed reverse transcription of around 540 ng RNA. Using multiplexing indices, alpha and beta chain libraries were generated apart by chain-specific third strand synthesis. TCRdb reprocessed the 5' RACE reads with MiXCR, giving one entry per CDR3 protein. Of some 13,000 distinct CDR3 sequences listed, 9.9% are singletons. The junction had 2 bases not matched to a gene; V was cut back by 2 bases and J by 1 base. The CDR3 is made up of 16 amino acids. General observations from the study: CMV-associated CDR3s mostly grew nonsignificantly during therapy, while HIV-associated CDR3s declined significantly. Healthy controls shared more CDR3 sequences between individuals than HIV-infected patients did. MAIT alpha-chain CDR3s were frequent in healthy controls, depleted in HIV+. Untreated HIV+ repertoires had roughly threefold fewer distinct CDR3s and lower Shannon diversity than healthy controls.

Whole blood was used without fractionation, so all unsorted peripheral T cells were included. V is TRBV12-3 or TRBV12-4 and J is TRBJ2-6; TRBD2 matches at 7 bases. The receptor was derived from an adult in good health. Sequencing was carried out using blood. CDR3 nucleotides: TGTGCCAGCAGTTTAACGGGAGGATCTGGGGCCAACGTCCTGACTTTC. Residues: CASSLTGGSGANVLTF.